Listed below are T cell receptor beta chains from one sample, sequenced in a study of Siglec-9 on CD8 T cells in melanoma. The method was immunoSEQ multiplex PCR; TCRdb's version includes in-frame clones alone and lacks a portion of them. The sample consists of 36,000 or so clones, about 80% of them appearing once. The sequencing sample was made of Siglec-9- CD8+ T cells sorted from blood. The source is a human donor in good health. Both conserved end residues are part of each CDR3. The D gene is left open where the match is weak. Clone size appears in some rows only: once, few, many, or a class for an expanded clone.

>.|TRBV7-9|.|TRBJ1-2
TGTGCCAGCAGCCTGCCCGCATCCTCTCGGGATGGCTACACCTTC
CASSLPASSRDGYTF
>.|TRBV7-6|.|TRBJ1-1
TGTGCCAGCAGCCCCGGGGTCCCTGGGGTGAACACTGAAGCTTTCTTT
CASSPGVPGVNTEAFF
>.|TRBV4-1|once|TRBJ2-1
TGCGCCAGCAGCCAAGATGCGGTACAGGAGCAGTTCTTC
CASSQDAVQEQFF
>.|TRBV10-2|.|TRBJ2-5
TGCGCCAGCAGGACCGGGCCTTCGTCAGGGGAGACCCAGTACTTC
CASRTGPSSGETQYF
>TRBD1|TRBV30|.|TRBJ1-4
TGTGCCTGTGGACAGGAGCTTGAAAAACTGTTTTTT
CACGQELEKLFF
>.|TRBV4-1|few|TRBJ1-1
TGCGCCAGCAGCCAAGCCCCAAATGCGTATAACACTGAAGCTTTCTTT
CASSQAPNAYNTEAFF
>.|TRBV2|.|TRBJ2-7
.
CASILGRDRAYEQYF
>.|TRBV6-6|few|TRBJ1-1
TGTGCCAGCACCCAAGGCGGGGACATAACTGAAGCTTTCTTT
CASTQGGDITEAFF
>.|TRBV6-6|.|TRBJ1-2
TGTGCCAGCACCAAGGACATCCAAAACTATGGCTACACCTTC
CASTKDIQNYGYTF
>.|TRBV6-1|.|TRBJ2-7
TGTGCCAGCAGTGAAGCTAGGGGTCTGGGATCTTACCCCTACGAGCAGTACTTC
CASSEARGLGSYPYEQYF
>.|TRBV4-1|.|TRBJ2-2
TGCGCCAGCAGCCAAGATTGGGGAACCAACACCGGGGAGCTGTTTTTT
CASSQDWGTNTGELFF
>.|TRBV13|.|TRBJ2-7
TGTGCCGGCAGCTTGGGCAGGGGCTACGAGCAGTACTTC
CAGSLGRGYEQYF
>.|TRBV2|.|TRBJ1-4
TGTGCCAGCAGTGGGGGGTCGGCTGGCGGTGAAAAACTGTTTTTT
CASSGGSAGGEKLFF
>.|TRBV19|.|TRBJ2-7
TGTTCACTAATTAGTATTTCCCGACTAGTTTCGTCCTACGAGCAGTACTTC
CSLISISRLVSSYEQYF
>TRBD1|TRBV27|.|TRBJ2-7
TGTGCCAGCATCGGACAGGGAGATAACTACGAGCAGTACTTC
CASIGQGDNYEQYF
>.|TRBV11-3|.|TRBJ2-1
TGTGCCAGCAGCTCCCCCTTCGATGAGCAGTTCTTC
CASSSPFDEQFF
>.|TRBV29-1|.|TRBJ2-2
TGCAGCGTCCTAGGTACCTGGCAGGGGAACACCGGGGAGCTGTTTTTT
CSVLGTWQGNTGELFF
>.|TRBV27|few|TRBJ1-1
TGTGCCAGCAGTTTGGGGGCGGGGGCATGGACTGAAGCTTTCTTT
CASSLGAGAWTEAFF
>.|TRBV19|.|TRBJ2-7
TGTGCCAGTAGTTACCGGGACACCCTGATGGAGCAGTACTTC
CASSYRDTLMEQYF
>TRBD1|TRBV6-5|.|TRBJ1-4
TGTGCCAGCAGTACAGGACAGGGGCAAGGAAAACTGTTTTTT
CASSTGQGQGKLFF
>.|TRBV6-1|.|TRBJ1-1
TGTGCCAGCAGAAACAGGGTTGACGGGAACACTGAAGCTTTCTTT
CASRNRVDGNTEAFF
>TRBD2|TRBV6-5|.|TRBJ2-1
TGTGCCAGCAGTTCGTTAGCGGGATCGATATATGAGCAGTTCTTC
CASSSLAGSIYEQFF
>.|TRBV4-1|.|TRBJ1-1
TGCGCCAGCAGCCAATTTTGGGGGAGTCGAGTCACTGAAGCTTTCTTT
CASSQFWGSRVTEAFF
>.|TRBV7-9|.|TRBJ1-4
TGTGCCAGCAGCCCGAGGGCCGAGAACAGCGAAAAACTGTTTTTT
CASSPRAENSEKLFF
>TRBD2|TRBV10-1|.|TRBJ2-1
TGCGCCAGCAGTGAGTCTCTCGGCGTAGCGGGAGTGTTTCGTGAGCAGTTCTTC
CASSESLGVAGVFREQFF
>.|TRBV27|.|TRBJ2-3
TGTGCCAGCAGTTCACCCCAGCGGGGCACAGATACGCAGTATTTT
CASSSPQRGTDTQYF
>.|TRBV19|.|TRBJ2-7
TGTGCCAGTAGTAACGCGACCCGGGGGAAGGGCGAGCAGTACTTC
CASSNATRGKGEQYF
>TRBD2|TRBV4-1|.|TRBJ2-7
TGCGCCAGCAGCGCTACTAGCGGGAGCCTGAAGTTCGACGGGGGCTACGAGCAGTACTTC
CASSATSGSLKFDGGYEQYF